This TCR beta chain was sequenced during a study of human T cells and chemical hapten exposure. Study context: The variation in per-sample TCR yields arose mainly from small differences in pooled library volumes.

The library gave individual cDNA molecules unique molecular identifiers. In the authors' methods: More than 95,000 TCRs per sample was the median, with a range of 23,224 to 690,600. TCRdb reprocessed the RACE reads via MiXCR and lists one record per CDR3 protein. TCRdb, not the original authors, processed these V and J calls. The top ten clones hold roughly 1.5% of a sample with more than 75,000 distinct CDR3 sequences, roughly 8.7% of them seen once. Time point meaning: healthy volunteer bleed at 6 weeks. It was from unfractionated whole blood that total RNA was extracted. V shed 0 bases, J shed 4 bases, and the junction held 5 bases outside the gene matches. The length of the CDR3 is 17 residues. Germline V lookup: CDR1 MNHEY, CDR2 SVGAGI.

The sample comprised whole blood. The chain employs TRBV6-5 and TRBJ2-1, with TRBD2 matching over 11 bases. This TCR was recovered from a male donor in good health. Some clones in this sample may be carry-over from other donors' samples. The CDR3 nucleotides read TGTGCCAGCAGTTACTCATCTAGCGGGAGGCTATACAATGAGCAGTTCTTC. As protein: CASSYSSSGRLYNEQFF.